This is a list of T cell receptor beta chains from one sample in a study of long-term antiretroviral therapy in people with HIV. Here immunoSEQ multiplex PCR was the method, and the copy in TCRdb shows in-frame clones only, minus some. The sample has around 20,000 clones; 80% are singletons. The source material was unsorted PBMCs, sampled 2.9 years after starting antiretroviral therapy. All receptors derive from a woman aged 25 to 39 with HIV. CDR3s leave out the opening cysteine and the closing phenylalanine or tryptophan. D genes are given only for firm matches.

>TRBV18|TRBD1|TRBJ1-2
ASSPSDRGLGYT
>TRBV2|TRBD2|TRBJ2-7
ASTALTSGGPSSYEQY
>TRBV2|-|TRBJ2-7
ASSEGRTYEQY
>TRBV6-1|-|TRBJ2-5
ASSVIVQETQY
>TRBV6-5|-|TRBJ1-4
ASSYRSRGSGEKLF
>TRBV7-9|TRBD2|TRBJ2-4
ASSFSGGASKNIQY
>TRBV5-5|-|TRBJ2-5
ASSLEALKTQY
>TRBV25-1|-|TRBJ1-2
ASSEGTNYGYT
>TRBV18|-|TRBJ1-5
ASSDVTASLNQPQH
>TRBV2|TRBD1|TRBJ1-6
ARIMTGFHSPLH
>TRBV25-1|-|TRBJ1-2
ASREVTGYGYT
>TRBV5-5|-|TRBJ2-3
ASSLSDRPGLDSTDTQY
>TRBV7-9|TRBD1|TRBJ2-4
ASSPGTGAKNIQY
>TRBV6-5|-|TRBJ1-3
ASSARQGNTIY
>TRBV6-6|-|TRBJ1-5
ASSIRDGLNQPQH
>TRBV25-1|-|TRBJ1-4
ASSEYALADEKLF
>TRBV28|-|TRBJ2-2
ASSPQGPGVKLF
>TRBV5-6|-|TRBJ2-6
ASSLDSSGANVLT